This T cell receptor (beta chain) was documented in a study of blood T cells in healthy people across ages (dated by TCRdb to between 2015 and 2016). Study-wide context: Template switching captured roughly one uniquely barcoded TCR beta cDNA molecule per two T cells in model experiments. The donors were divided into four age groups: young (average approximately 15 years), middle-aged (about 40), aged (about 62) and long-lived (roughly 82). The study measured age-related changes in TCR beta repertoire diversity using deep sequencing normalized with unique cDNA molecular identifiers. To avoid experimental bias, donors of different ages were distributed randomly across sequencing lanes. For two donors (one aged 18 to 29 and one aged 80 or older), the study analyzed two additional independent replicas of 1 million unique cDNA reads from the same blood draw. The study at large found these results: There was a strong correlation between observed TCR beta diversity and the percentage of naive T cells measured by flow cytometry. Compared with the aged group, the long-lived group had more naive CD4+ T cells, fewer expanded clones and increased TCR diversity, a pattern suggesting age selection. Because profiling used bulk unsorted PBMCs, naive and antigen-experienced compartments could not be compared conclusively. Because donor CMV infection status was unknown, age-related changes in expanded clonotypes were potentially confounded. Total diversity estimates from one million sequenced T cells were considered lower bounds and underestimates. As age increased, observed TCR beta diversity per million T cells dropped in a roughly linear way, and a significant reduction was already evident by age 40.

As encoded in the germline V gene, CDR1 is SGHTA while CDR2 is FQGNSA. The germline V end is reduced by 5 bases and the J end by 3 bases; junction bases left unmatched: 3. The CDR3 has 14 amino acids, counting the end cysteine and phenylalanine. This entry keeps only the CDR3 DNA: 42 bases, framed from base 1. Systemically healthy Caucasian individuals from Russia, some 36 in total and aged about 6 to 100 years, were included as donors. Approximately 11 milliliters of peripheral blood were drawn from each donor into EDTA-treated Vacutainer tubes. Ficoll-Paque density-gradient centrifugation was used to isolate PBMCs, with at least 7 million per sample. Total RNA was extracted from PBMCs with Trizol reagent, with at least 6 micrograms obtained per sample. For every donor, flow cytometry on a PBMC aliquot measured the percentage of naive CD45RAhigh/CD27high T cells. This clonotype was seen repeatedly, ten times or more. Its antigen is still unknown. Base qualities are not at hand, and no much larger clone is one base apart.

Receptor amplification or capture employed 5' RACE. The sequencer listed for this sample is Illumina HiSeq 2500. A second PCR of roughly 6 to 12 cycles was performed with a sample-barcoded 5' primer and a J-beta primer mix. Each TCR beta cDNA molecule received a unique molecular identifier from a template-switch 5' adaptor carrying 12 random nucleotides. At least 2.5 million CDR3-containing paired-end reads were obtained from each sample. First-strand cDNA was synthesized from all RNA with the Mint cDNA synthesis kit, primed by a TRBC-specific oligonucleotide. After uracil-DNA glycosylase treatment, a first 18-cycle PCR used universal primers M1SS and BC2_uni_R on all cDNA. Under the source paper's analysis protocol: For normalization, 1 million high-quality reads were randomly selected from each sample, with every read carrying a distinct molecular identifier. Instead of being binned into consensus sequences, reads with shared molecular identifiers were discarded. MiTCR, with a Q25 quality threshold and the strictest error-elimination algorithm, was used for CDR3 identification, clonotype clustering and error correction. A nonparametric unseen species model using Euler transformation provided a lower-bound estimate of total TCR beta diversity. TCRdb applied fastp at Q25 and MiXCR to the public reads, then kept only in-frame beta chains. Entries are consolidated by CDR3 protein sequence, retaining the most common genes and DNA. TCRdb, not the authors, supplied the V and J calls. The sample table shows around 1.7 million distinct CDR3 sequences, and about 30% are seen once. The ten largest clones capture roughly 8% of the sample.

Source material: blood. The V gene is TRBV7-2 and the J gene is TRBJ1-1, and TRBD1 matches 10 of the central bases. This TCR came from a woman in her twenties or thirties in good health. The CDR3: CASSQGQGHTEAFF. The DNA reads TGTGCCAGCAGCCAGGGACAGGGGCACACTGAAGCTTTCTTT.